This record looks at one TCR beta chain sequence and its context. Its target is not known. The CDR3 has 15 amino acids. Looked up from germline, CDR1 is SGHTA and CDR2 is FQGNSA. Trimming at V came to 6 bases and at J to 9 bases, leaving 12 bases not matched to a gene. This record belongs to a study of graft-versus-host responses after intestinal transplantation. Study as a whole: Induction using anti-thymocyte globulin, followed by tacrolimus and steroids for about three years, was given to all recipients.

Some clones are missing from TCRdb's copy, which holds only in-frame ones; the method was immunoSEQ multiplex PCR. The profile shows tens of thousands of clones, about 91% of them singletons. The sequences come from unstimulated CD8+ T cells sorted from spleen or lymph node cells, collected before intestinal transplant. The sequence derives from a human donor who received an intestinal transplant. The V and J genes are TRBV7-2 and TRBJ2-3, with 10 positions matching TRBD2. CDR3 nucleotide sequence: TGTGCCAGCAGACACTCAGCGGGAGGGCCAGGAACGCAGTATTTT. Translation gives CASRHSAGGPGTQYF.